This passage covers 20 T cell receptor beta chains from one sample sequenced in a study of shared clonotypes between healthy human individuals. Assay: immunoSEQ multiplex PCR; the TCRdb copy retains only in-frame clones and omits some. The data hold 450,000 to 500,000 clones, with around 85% observed a single time. Sequencing used PBMCs. The receptors originated from a woman aged 40 to 49 in good health. Some clones in this sample may be carry-over from other donors' samples.

On this clone itself: The sample holds other DNA sequences that translate to the same CDR3. The chain links TRBV28 to TRBJ1-2; D not resolved. Germline loops: CDR1 MDHEN, CDR2 SYDVKM. V was clipped by 0 bases and J by 4 bases, with 9 bases between them. This CDR3 spans 14 amino acids. CDR3 DNA sequence: TGTGCCAGCAGTTTATGGGAGGGTTCCTATGGCTACACCTTC. Encoded protein: CASSLWEGSYGYTF.

V and J are TRBV6-1 and TRBJ2-3; 10 bases align to TRBD2. The CDR3 has 16 amino acids. Germline-derived CDR1 and CDR2 are MNHNS and SASEGT. With V trimmed by 2 bases and J by 5 bases, 7 bases remained unmatched. The CDR3 nucleotides are TGTGCCAGCAGTGAACCAGCGGGAGGGCCTGGAGATACGCAGTATTTT. As protein: CASSEPAGGPGDTQYF.

The chain has TRBV4-2 and TRBJ1-1; a weak D match, TRBD1 (5 bases). This CDR3 contains 14 residues. Germline CDR1 is LGHNA and CDR2 is YNFKEQ. Trimming pared 4 bases from V and 2 bases from J, leaving 11 bases between. CDR3 nucleotides: TGTGCCAGCAGCCTTCGACAGAGCAACACTGAAGCTTTCTTT. Protein sequence: CASSLRQSNTEAFF.

Details on this clone: A far larger clone is one base from this, pointing to a likely read error. V gene TRBV10-3 combines with J gene TRBJ1-2, with D perhaps matching TRBD1 (5 bases). The CDR3 totals 11 residues. The germline V gene has CDR1 ENHRY and CDR2 SYGVKD. DNA for the CDR3: TGTGCCATCAGTGAGGGGGGTGGCCACACCTTC. It encodes CAISEGGGHTF.

This clone was counted a single time. The V call is TRBV28, the J call TRBJ1-4; 8 positions match TRBD1. The CDR3 covers 14 residues. Germline V gives CDR1 MDHEN, CDR2 SYDVKM. The trim removed 7 bases at V and 3 bases at J, leaving 4 bases unmatched. CDR3 nucleotides: TGTGCCAGCACCACGACAGGGGCTAATGAAAAACTGTTTTTT. Translation: CASTTTGANEKLFF.

The chain links TRBV6-6 to TRBJ2-7; TRBD2 matches 8 bases. Germline CDR1 MNHNY, CDR2 SVGAGI (reference sequence). V was pared by 3 bases and J by 3 bases, with 7 bases of the junction left unmatched. The CDR3 runs to 15 residues. CDR3 loop: CASSYFLAGNYEQYF. CDR3 DNA: TGTGCCAGCAGTTATTTTCTAGCGGGTAACTACGAGCAGTACTTC.

The chain has TRBV18 and TRBJ1-2; D not resolved. The germline CDR1 and CDR2 sequences are KGHSH and LQKENI. The V end lost 2 bases, the J end lost 7 bases, and 11 bases lay between the germline ends. This CDR3 contains 13 residues. The CDR3 DNA sequence: TGTGCCAGCTCACCAGAAGAGTTAGTTGGCTACACCTTC. Amino acids: CASSPEELVGYTF.

In the case of this clone: A far larger clone is one base from this, pointing to a likely read error. The same CDR3 arises from other DNA sequences in this sample as well. This chain joins TRBV6-6 and TRBJ1-4; TRBD1 is a possible D gene (5 bases). This CDR3 contains 15 residues. Germline CDR1 MNHNY, CDR2 SVGAGI (reference sequence). V lost 4 bases and J 0 bases, leaving 9 bases between the germline ends. In DNA, the CDR3 is TGTGCCAGCAGTTCAGACAGTGCAACTAATGAAAAACTGTTTTTT. Protein product: CASSSDSATNEKLFF.

This clone was recorded many times. J is TRBJ2-1 and V is TRBV19, with TRBD2 identical over 7 bases. The CDR3 has 15 residues. J was trimmed by 3 bases and V by 3 bases; bases with no gene match: 5. Germline V gene lookup returns CDR1 LNHDA and CDR2 SQIVND (reference sequence). In nucleotides, the CDR3 is TGTGCCAGTAGTATGGAGGGAGGGGACTACAATGAGCAGTTCTTC. Its protein is CASSMEGGDYNEQFF.

The chain carries TRBV4-1 and TRBJ1-5; D is undetermined. Trimming took off 1 base at V and 4 bases at J, with 11 bases between the two ends. CDR3 length equals 15 residues. Germline CDR1 reads MGHRA; CDR2 reads YSYEKL. CDR3 bases: TGCGCCAGCAGCCAAGTCGGGCGGTTAAATCAGCCCCAGCATTTT. Protein product: CASSQVGRLNQPQHF.

As concerns this clone: A far more abundant clone sits one base away, making this likely a read error. The same CDR3 can be traced to other DNA sequences in this sample. The chain has TRBV29-1 and TRBJ1-2, with a possible D match to TRBD1 (5 bases). The CDR3 runs 13 residues. Germline values: CDR1 SQVTM, CDR2 ANQGSEA. The CDR3 region is CSVDAGKYYGYTF. The CDR3 DNA reads as TGCAGCGTTGACGCAGGGAAGTACTATGGCTACACCTTT.

V usage is TRBV9 and J usage is TRBJ2-1, with 9 bases fitting TRBD2. Losses at the gene ends were 0 bases for V and 8 bases for J; bases not matched to a gene: 12. The CDR3 length is 17 residues. From germline, CDR1 is SGDLS and CDR2 YYNGEE. The DNA for the CDR3 is TGTGCCAGCAGCGTAGACGCTAGCGGGACTGGATGGGATGAGCAGTTCTTC. Protein sequence: CASSVDASGTGWDEQFF.

The V and J genes are TRBV7-2 and TRBJ2-7, with D possibly TRBD2 on 5 matching bases. CDR1 is SGHTA, CDR2 FQGNSA, per germline. The CDR3 extends over 15 amino acids. The V end was cut by 1 base, the J end by 2 bases, with 12 bases between. CDR3 amino acids: CASSLDGSVTYEQYF. The DNA of the CDR3 is TGTGCCAGCAGCTTAGATGGTAGCGTGACCTACGAGCAGTACTTC.

The chain uses TRBV11-2 and TRBJ2-2; 15 positions agree with TRBD2. The CDR3 has 17 residues. The V gene end was trimmed by 4 bases and the J gene end by 8 bases; junction bases not matched to a gene: 8. CDR1 and CDR2 from the germline V gene are SGHAT and FQNNGV. This CDR3 reads CASSSTRTSGRGGELFF. For the CDR3, the DNA is TGTGCCAGCAGCTCCACCCGGACTAGCGGGAGGGGAGGGGAGCTGTTTTTT.

Note on this clone: It is likely a read error: a sequence one base away is far more abundant. V and J are TRBV4-2 and TRBJ2-5, with 7 positions matching TRBD2. V dropped 0 bases and J dropped 5; count of bases not matched to a gene: 12. The CDR3 runs to 17 residues. CDR1 and CDR2 (germline): LGHNA, YNFKEQ. CDR3 region: CASSQEAGVGRYETQYF. The CDR3 nucleotides read TGTGCCAGCAGCCAAGAGGCGGGGGTAGGGCGGTACGAGACCCAGTACTTC.

The chain is built from TRBV2 and TRBJ1-1; D call uncertain. Germline V CDR1 and CDR2: SNHLY, FYNNEI. The V end lost 7 bases, the J end lost 0 bases, and 9 bases lay between the germline ends. The CDR3 covers 13 residues. For the CDR3, the DNA is TGTGCCAGCAAGGCAGACATGAACACTGAAGCTTTCTTT. Translated, it gives CASKADMNTEAFF.

For this clone: This likely traces to a read error, being one base from a far larger clone. The genes are TRBV6-5 and TRBJ1-3; 10 positions agree with TRBD1. Germline assignment: CDR1 MNHEY and CDR2 SVGAGI. This CDR3 has 14 amino acids. The CDR3 DNA follows: TGTGCCAGCAGTTACCGGACAGGGGGAAACGCCATATATTTT. Translated: CASSYRTGGNAIYF.

The V and J genes are TRBV7-2 and TRBJ1-2; 7 bases are a match to TRBD1. The V segment lost 5 bases and the J segment 4 bases; nucleotides outside the gene matches: 16. Germline-derived CDR1 and CDR2 are SGHTA and FQGNSA. The length of the CDR3 is 17 residues. CDR3 sequence: CASSTAGTAEMGYGYTF. The CDR3 bases are TGTGCCAGCAGCACGGCCGGGACAGCTGAAATGGGCTATGGCTACACCTTC.

This chain connects TRBV5-3 to TRBJ2-7; unclear D gene. TRBV5-3 belongs to the ORF category, with a function that is uncertain. V shed 2 bases and J shed 1 base, with 7 bases lying between them. This CDR3 region has 13 residues. In DNA, the CDR3 is TGTGCCAGAAGCTTCCTGGGGTCCTACGAGCAGTACTTC. Translating it yields CARSFLGSYEQYF.

The CDR3: CASSRDRNQPQHF. CDR3 bases: TGTGCCAGCAGCCGTGACCGGAATCAGCCCCAGCATTTT. The chain is built from TRBV7-8 and TRBJ1-5; D gene ambiguous. Germline-derived CDR1 and CDR2 are SGHVS and FQNEAQ. V was pared by 5 bases and J by 4 bases, with 9 bases between. The CDR3 covers 13 residues. The whole variable domain, remainder taken from reference TRBV7-8 and TRBJ1-5, is GAGVSQSPRYKVAKRGQDVALRCDPISGHVSLFWYQQALGQGPEFLTYFQNEAQLDKSGLPSDRFFAERPEGSVSTLKIQRTQQEDSAVYLCASSRDRNQPQHFGDGTRLSIL.